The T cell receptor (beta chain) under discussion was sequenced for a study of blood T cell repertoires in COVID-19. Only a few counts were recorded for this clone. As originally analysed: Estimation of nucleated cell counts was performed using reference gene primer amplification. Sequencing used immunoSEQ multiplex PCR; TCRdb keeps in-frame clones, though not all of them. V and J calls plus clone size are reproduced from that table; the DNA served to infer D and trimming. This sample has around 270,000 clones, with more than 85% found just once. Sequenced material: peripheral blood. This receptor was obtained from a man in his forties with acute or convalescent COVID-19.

Here the CDR3 DNA reads TGCGCCAGCAGCTTGGTTTACGGGGGTACCGGGGAGCTGTTTTTT. It codes for CASSLVYGGTGELFF. The V call is TRBV5-1, the J call TRBJ2-2; D is perhaps TRBD2 (6 bases). The CDR3 contains 15 residues. V lost 0 bases, J lost 5 bases, and 11 bases lay in between. Germline V gives CDR1 SGHRS, CDR2 YFSETQ.